This TCR beta chain was documented in a study of cytomegalovirus exposure and HLA in healthy donors. PCR used 60 Vbeta primers and 13 Jbeta primers. This table comes from immunoSEQ multiplex PCR, and its TCRdb copy is limited to in-frame clones, with some not included. The repertoire holds approximately 140,000 clones, with roughly four fifths as singletons. The CDR3 runs to 16 residues. V lost 0 bases, J lost 4 bases, and 4 bases stayed unmatched. Germline CDR1 is MRHNA and CDR2 is SNTAGT. This clonotype was sampled from a man between 35 and 55 years old in good health and CMV-seropositive. The sequenced material came from PBMCs. V and J are TRBV6-4 and TRBJ2-1, with TRBD2 matching 9 bases. DNA of the CDR3: TGTGCCAGCAGTGACTCGGCGGGAGGGCCGTACAATGAGCAGTTCTTC. Amino acids: CASSDSAGGPYNEQFF.